What follows are 13 T cell receptor beta chains derived from one specimen sequenced in a study of cytomegalovirus exposure and HLA in healthy donors. This PCR relied on a set of 60 Vbeta primers and 13 Jbeta primers. The protocol was immunoSEQ multiplex PCR, while the TCRdb copy is restricted to in-frame clones and leaves out a portion. The data hold under 200,000 clones, with 75% to 90% observed a single time. Sequenced material: PBMCs. The receptors shown here come from a human donor in good health.

The chain couples TRBV7-2 to TRBJ2-1; 7 positions agree with TRBD1. Germline-derived CDR1 and CDR2 are SGHTA and FQGNSA. CDR3 length: 14 residues. Germline trimming cut 3 bases from V and 3 bases from J; bases unmatched to any gene: 2. CDR3 nucleotide sequence: TGTGCCAGCAGCTTCCAGGGGGACTACAATGAGCAGTTCTTC. The encoded protein is CASSFQGDYNEQFF.

This clone was seen more than once but under ten times. The gene calls are TRBV5-6 and TRBJ1-1; tentatively, D is TRBD1 (6 bases). The CDR3 has 15 amino acids. Germline CDR1 is SGHDT and CDR2 is YYEEEE. V was shortened by 2 bases and J by 0 bases, with 11 bases between the two germline ends. CDR3 DNA: TGTGCCAGCAGCTTATCTCGGACAGTGAACACTGAAGCTTTCTTT. This translates into CASSLSRTVNTEAFF.

The chain has TRBV7-9 and TRBJ1-1, with D uncertain. Germline V gene sequence: CDR1 SEHNR, CDR2 FQNEAQ (reference sequence). V was pared by 3 bases and J by 3 bases, with 2 bases between. The CDR3 is 11 residues long. The CDR3 loop is CASSFDTEAFF. The CDR3 region has the DNA TGTGCCAGCAGCTTCGACACTGAAGCTTTCTTT. Variable domain in full (rest from reference TRBV7-9 and TRBJ1-1): DTGVSQNPRHKITKRGQNVTFRCDPISEHNRLYWYRQTLGQGPEFLTYFQNEAQLEKSRLLSDRFSAERPKGSFSTLEIQRTEQGDSAMYLCASSFDTEAFFGQGTRLTVV.

The chain employs TRBV6-4 and TRBJ2-5; D is perhaps TRBD2 (9 bases). Trimming cost V 3 bases and J 8 bases, with 28 bases left between them. This CDR3 has 18 amino acids. CDR1 MRHNA and CDR2 SNTAGT come from the germline V gene. CDR3 DNA sequence: TGTGCCAGCAGTGAGCCGGGACTAGCAGGGGGCCCCGGGGGCACCCAGTACTTC. This sequence encodes CASSEPGLAGGPGGTQYF.

In its sample, this clone was seen a few times. This rearrangement joins TRBV5-6 to TRBJ2-7, with TRBD2 matching over 12 bases. Germline V gives CDR1 SGHDT, CDR2 YYEEEE. This CDR3 spans 17 amino acids. The J segment lost 3 bases and the V segment lost 0 bases, leaving 7 bases of the junction unmatched. CDR3 in amino acids: CASSLGLAGGPRYEQYF. In DNA, the CDR3 is TGTGCCAGCAGCTTGGGTCTAGCGGGGGGGCCTCGCTACGAGCAGTACTTC.

The chain couples TRBV9 to TRBJ1-1; D is ambiguous. The germline gives CDR1 SGDLS, CDR2 YYNGEE. The CDR3 is 13 residues long. The ends were cut back, 3 bases at V and 2 bases at J, with 8 bases in the middle. This CDR3 is CASSAGENTEAFF. The CDR3 DNA sequence: TGTGCCAGCAGCGCGGGAGAAAACACTGAAGCTTTCTTT.

V and J are TRBV19 and TRBJ2-3; 10 positions match TRBD1. Germline trimming cut 5 bases from V and 3 bases from J; bases unmatched to any gene: 2. CDR1 LNHDA and CDR2 SQIVND come from the germline V gene (reference sequence). There are 14 residues in the CDR3. The CDR3 bases are TGTGCCAGTAGTCCGGGACAGGGGACAGATACGCAGTATTTT. Translated: CASSPGQGTDTQYF. The full variable domain, in which reference TRBV19 and TRBJ2-3 provide the parts outside the CDR3, is DGGITQSPKYLFRKEGQNVTLSCEQNLNHDAMYWYRQDPGQGLRLIYYSQIVNDFQKGDIAEGYSVSREKKESFPLTVTSAQKNPTAFYLCASSPGQGTDTQYFGPGTRLTVL.

The J gene is TRBJ1-1, the V gene TRBV9; tentatively, D is TRBD1 (5 bases). The germline V gene encodes CDR1 SGDLS and CDR2 YYNGEE. This CDR3 region has 14 residues. The V end lost 4 bases, the J end lost 4 bases, and 14 bases lay between the germline ends. CDR3 protein: CASSPGLGGTEAFF. The CDR3 DNA reads TGTGCCAGCAGCCCCGGTCTCGGGGGCACTGAAGCTTTCTTT.

This clone was observed a few times. The chain has TRBV4-1 and TRBJ1-1, with TRBD1 as a possible D gene (5 bases). This CDR3 has 14 residues. The ends were cut back, 1 base at V and 2 bases at J, with 8 bases in the middle. In germline, CDR1 is MGHRA, CDR2 YSYEKL. The CDR3 here is CASSQVGGNTEAFF. The CDR3, as DNA: TGCGCCAGCAGCCAAGTCGGGGGTAACACTGAAGCTTTCTTT.

V gene TRBV5-1 combines with J gene TRBJ2-1; tentatively, D is TRBD2 (6 bases). This CDR3 spans 11 amino acids. CDR1 is SGHRS, CDR2 YFSETQ, per germline. The V and J ends lost 4 bases and 13 bases respectively, with 12 bases between them. The CDR3 loop reads CASSGDWFQFF. The CDR3 DNA reads TGCGCCAGCAGCGGGGACTGGTTCCAGTTCTTC.

This sequence joins TRBV19 and TRBJ1-3; 8 bases line up with TRBD1. J was trimmed by 3 bases and V by 5 bases; bases with no gene match: 6. Germline V CDR1 and CDR2: LNHDA, SQIVND (reference sequence). The CDR3 covers 15 residues. The CDR3 coding sequence is TGTGCCAGTAGTGACAGGGGATTCTTTGGAAACACCATATATTTT. This sequence encodes CASSDRGFFGNTIYF.

The chain employs TRBV7-9 and TRBJ2-2, with a tentative D call TRBD2 (6 bases). The CDR3 covers 12 residues. In germline, CDR1 is SEHNR, CDR2 FQNEAQ (reference sequence). The germline V and J ends were trimmed by 4 bases and 7 bases, with 7 bases remaining between them. The CDR3 coding sequence is TGTGCCAGCAGCTGGGGAGGCGGGGAGCTGTTTTTT. Translation gives CASSWGGGELFF.

About this clone itself: A junction end diverges from the germline sequence, so it may reflect a read error. The rearrangement links TRBV7-7 to TRBJ2-2, with TRBD2 identical over 10 bases. The CDR3 sequence is 15 residues long. Germline V lookup: CDR1 SSHAT, CDR2 FNYEAQ (reference sequence). The CDR3: CASSLEAGGTGELFF. The CDR3 coding sequence is TGTGCTAGCAGCTTAGAAGCGGGGGGGACCGGGGAGCTGTTTTTT.